These T cell receptor beta chains were read from a single sample in a study of lung T cells in sarcoidosis with Löfgren's syndrome. TCRdb ran MiXCR on the reads and lists one entry per CDR3 protein. The sample has 3,200 or so distinct CDR3 sequences; around a sixth are singletons. Source material: CD4+ T cells from bronchoalveolar lavage. The receptors derive from a human donor with sarcoidosis (Löfgren's syndrome or another form), or a control subject (not recorded which). CDR3s include the opening cysteine and the closing phenylalanine or tryptophan. The order of the fields is D gene, clone size, CDR3 length, J gene, V gene, CDR3 DNA, CDR3 protein. A D gene is named only where the DNA matches it firmly. Clone size appears in some rows only: once, few, many, or a class for an expanded clone.

.	medium-sized	14	TRBJ1-2	TRBV4-3	TGCGCCAGCAGCCAAGAGGTGCGAAACTATGGCTACACCTTC	CASSQEVRNYGYTF
.	.	15	TRBJ2-2	TRBV5-8	TGTGCCAGCAGCTTGTTCCGGGGGCAGGTCGGGGAGCTGTTTTTT	CASSLFRGQVGELFF
.	many	14	TRBJ1-5	TRBV18	TGTGCCAGCTCACCAGGGGGTTGGGATCAGCCCCAGCATTTT	CASSPGGWDQPQHF
.	large	16	TRBJ2-1	TRBV11-3	TGTGCCAGCAGCGCAAACAGGGGGGGGACGTACAATGAGCAGTTCTTC	CASSANRGGTYNEQFF
.	medium-sized	15	TRBJ2-1	TRBV12-3/TRBV12-4	TGTGCCAGCGGCGGACCGGGAACTACCTACAATGAGCAGTTCTTC	CASGGPGTTYNEQFF
.	few	12	TRBJ1-2	TRBV12-3/TRBV12-4	TGTGCCAGCAGGCCTTTTAACTATGGCTACACCTTC	CASRPFNYGYTF
TRBD1	.	15	TRBJ2-7	TRBV12-3/TRBV12-4	TGTGCCAGCAATCCCGGGACAGGGATCTCCTACGAGCAGTACTTC	CASNPGTGISYEQYF
.	medium-sized	13	TRBJ2-1	TRBV2	TGTGCCAGCAGTGAAGAGGGCAGGGGTAAGGAGTTCTTC	CASSEEGRGKEFF
.	.	15	TRBJ2-3	TRBV6-5	TGTGCCAGCAGAGCTAGAGGGGGTGGCACAGATACGCAGTATTTT	CASRARGGGTDTQYF
.	medium-sized	14	TRBJ1-1	TRBV29-1	TGCAGCGTTGAACAGGGCAGGGTTAACACTGAAGCTTTCTTT	CSVEQGRVNTEAFF
.	many	13	TRBJ2-7	TRBV19	TGTGCCAGTTCCTCCGACAGATCCTACGAGCAGTACTTC	CASSSDRSYEQYF
.	medium-sized	14	TRBJ1-4	TRBV6-1	TGTGCCAGCACCCGAACGGAGACTAATGAAAAACTGTTTTTT	CASTRTETNEKLFF
.	medium-sized	12	TRBJ1-2	TRBV7-3	TGTGCCAGCAGCGAAAGGGGGTATGGCTACACCTTC	CASSERGYGYTF
TRBD1	medium-sized	14	TRBJ1-6	TRBV2	TGTGCCAGCGGGGGACAGTTCCTTAGATCACCCCTCCACTTT	CASGGQFLRSPLHF
.	medium-sized	17	TRBJ2-2	TRBV12-3/TRBV12-4	TGTGCCAGCAGTCAACGGACATATCCAACGAACACCGGGGAGCTGTTTTTT	CASSQRTYPTNTGELFF
.	large	14	TRBJ1-3	TRBV7-2	TGTGCCAGCAGCCTCGGGCCCAGGACGGGCACCATATATTTT	CASSLGPRTGTIYF
.	medium-sized	15	TRBJ1-3	TRBV20-1	TGCAGTGCTAGTTTCGGACTGGACTCTGGAAACACCATATATTTT	CSASFGLDSGNTIYF
.	medium-sized	16	TRBJ2-7	TRBV18	TGTGCCAGCTCACCTGGCGGTAGTCAGGTTTCCTACGAGCAGTACTTC	CASSPGGSQVSYEQYF
TRBD1	many	16	TRBJ2-3	TRBV3-1	TGTGCCAGCAGCCAAGGGACAGGTTATCGCACAGATACGCAGTATTTT	CASSQGTGYRTDTQYF
.	medium-sized	14	TRBJ2-5	TRBV2	TGTGCCAGCAGCCCTACGACAGGCCGGGAGACCCAGTACTTC	CASSPTTGRETQYF
.	many	14	TRBJ2-7	TRBV16	TGTGCCAGCAGCCAAAAGGCAGGGTCGTACGAGCAGTACTTC	CASSQKAGSYEQYF
.	many	13	TRBJ2-7	TRBV2	TGTGCCAGCGGACGGGACCGAACCTACGAGCAGTACTTC	CASGRDRTYEQYF
TRBD2	many	16	TRBJ2-3	TRBV9	TGTGCCAGCAGCGCTTCTAGCGGGAGAGGGACAGATACGCAGTATTTT	CASSASSGRGTDTQYF
TRBD1	many	15	TRBJ1-6	TRBV12-5	TGTGCTAGTGGTTTGGGGACAGGGCATAATTCACCCCTCCACTTT	CASGLGTGHNSPLHF
.	.	13	TRBJ1-5	TRBV7-3	TGTGCCAGCAGTCTACGGACGGGTCAGCCCCAGCACTTT	CASSLRTGQPQHF
.	medium-sized	15	TRBJ2-6	TRBV20-1	TGCAGTGCTAGAATAGGGGGCTCTGGGGCCAACGTCCTGACTTTC	CSARIGGSGANVLTF
TRBD1	medium-sized	14	TRBJ1-1	TRBV5-1	TGCGCCAGCACCAAGACAGGGAATTTGGCTGAAGCTTTCTTT	CASTKTGNLAEAFF
TRBD1	medium-sized	14	TRBJ1-1	TRBV18	TGTGCCAGCTCACCGACAGGGGCCAACACTGAAGCTTTCTTT	CASSPTGANTEAFF
.	many	16	TRBJ2-3	TRBV5-1	TGCGCCAGCAGTTCAAGTCCGGGACGAGCGTTAGATACGCAGTATTTT	CASSSSPGRALDTQYF
TRBD2	many	14	TRBJ2-1	TRBV11-2	TGTGCCAGCAGCCCCACGTGGGGAGGGAATGAGCAGTTCTTC	CASSPTWGGNEQFF
.	large	12	TRBJ2-3	TRBV7-2	TGTGCCAGCAGTTCCCTAGCGTGGGCGCAGTATTTT	CASSSLAWAQYF
TRBD1	many	14	TRBJ1-6	TRBV7-9	TGTGCCAGCAGCCTCCGGGACAGCCATTCACCCCTCCACTTT	CASSLRDSHSPLHF
.	medium-sized	13	TRBJ2-5	TRBV9	TGTGCCAGCAGCGTAGGTTTCCAAGAGACCCAGTACTTC	CASSVGFQETQYF
.	medium-sized	12	TRBJ2-1	TRBV18	TGTGCCAGCTCAGGCCTGAGGGATGAGCAGTTCTTC	CASSGLRDEQFF
.	medium-sized	15	TRBJ2-1	TRBV5-1	TGCGCCAGCAGCCCGGACGCCATTTCCTACAATGAGCAGTTCTTC	CASSPDAISYNEQFF
.	few	16	TRBJ1-4	TRBV5-4	TGTGCCAGCAGCTATCAGGGAAGTGCAACTAATGAAAAACTGTTTTTT	CASSYQGSATNEKLFF
TRBD1	few	14	TRBJ1-3	TRBV12-5	TGTGCTAGTGGTTCAGGGGGTCCTGGAAACACCATATATTTT	CASGSGGPGNTIYF
.	many	16	TRBJ1-2	TRBV14	TGTGCCAGCAGCCAAAAGGGCGGCACCCAGGGACGGAGCTACACCTTC	CASSQKGGTQGRSYTF
.	medium-sized	15	TRBJ2-3	TRBV7-2	TGTGCCAGCAGCTTACTCACAGCTAGCACAGATACGCAGTATTTT	CASSLLTASTDTQYF
TRBD1	medium-sized	16	TRBJ1-5	TRBV19	TGTGCCAGTAGTATCCCGGGACAGGGGGCGAGGCAGCCCCAGCATTTT	CASSIPGQGARQPQHF
.	medium-sized	14	TRBJ1-5	TRBV18	TGTGCCAGCTCACCGCAGGGTTGGGATCAGCCCCAGCATTTT	CASSPQGWDQPQHF
.	.	16	TRBJ2-2	TRBV9	TGTGCCAGCAGCGTAGTCCCGGACTCGGGCACCGGGGAGCTGTTTTTT	CASSVVPDSGTGELFF
.	few	14	TRBJ2-2	TRBV6-1	TGTGCCAGCAGTCCCCTCCAGGGCACCGGGGAGCTGTTTTTT	CASSPLQGTGELFF
.	few	14	TRBJ1-1	TRBV27	TGTGCCAGCAGTTCGGACAGCAAGTCGAGAGAAGCTTTCTTT	CASSSDSKSREAFF
.	medium-sized	12	TRBJ1-2	TRBV18	TGTGCCAGCTCACCCAACAGGGATGGCTACACCTTC	CASSPNRDGYTF